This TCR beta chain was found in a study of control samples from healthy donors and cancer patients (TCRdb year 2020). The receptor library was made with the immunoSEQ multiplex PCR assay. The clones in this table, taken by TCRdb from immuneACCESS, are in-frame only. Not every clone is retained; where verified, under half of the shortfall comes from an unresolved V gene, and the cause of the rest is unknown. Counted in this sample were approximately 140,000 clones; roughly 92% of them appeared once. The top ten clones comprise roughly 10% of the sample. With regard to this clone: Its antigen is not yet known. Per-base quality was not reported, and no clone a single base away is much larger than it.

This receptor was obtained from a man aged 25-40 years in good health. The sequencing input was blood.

The DNA reads as follows: TGTGCCAGCAGCTTAGGAGTCGGCTTCGAGCAGTACTTC. Its translation is CASSLGVGFEQYF. The V and J genes are TRBV11-2 and TRBJ2-7; no D gene is confidently identified. According to the germline V gene, CDR1 reads SGHAT and CDR2 reads FQNNGV. V is reduced by 1 base and J by 6 bases, leaving a spacing of 10 bases between them. From its cysteine to its phenylalanine, the CDR3 spans 13 amino acids. CDR3 DNA only is kept here, 39 bases in frame from base 1.